This TCR beta chain was identified in a study of T cell responses to AZD1222 COVID-19 vaccine. Study results and caveats: Nearly half of unique spike-specific TCRs reportedly avoided B.1.351 and B.1.1.7 mutated regions. White British donors predominated, females outnumbered males, and clonal diversity was possibly underestimated. Sampled repertoires all dated from after the peak T cell response. CD4 TCRs associated with vaccination spanned spike, dominating at 160-218 and 743-854.

Sequencing used immunoSEQ multiplex PCR; TCRdb keeps in-frame clones, though not all of them. The sample shows fewer than 120,000 clones, about 88% of them seen only once. CDR1 and CDR2 (germline): KGHSH, LQKENI. V trimming: 0 bases; J trimming: 3 bases; junction bases outside the gene matches: 6. This CDR3 is 16 amino acids long. For this clone: Its cognate antigen is unknown.

The clonotype was recovered from an adult in good health. The chain combines TRBV18 with TRBJ1-2; 8 nucleotides align to TRBD1. This specimen consisted of peripheral blood, obtained on day 0 of AZD1222 vaccination. This chain's CDR3 is CASSPPSGGGYYGYTF. CDR3 nucleotides: TGTGCCAGCTCACCACCGTCAGGGGGCGGCTACTATGGCTACACCTTC.